This T cell receptor (beta chain) came from a study of blood T cell repertoires in COVID-19. V was cut by 4 bases and J by 5 bases, with 11 bases left in between. Per the germline V gene, CDR1 is SQVTM and CDR2 is ANQGSEA. This CDR3 contains 12 residues. Measured with immunoSEQ multiplex PCR; TCRdb has only the in-frame clones, and not every one. The table includes more than 150,000 clones, roughly 80% detected once. The receptor was isolated from a woman aged 25 to 39 with acute or convalescent COVID-19. V gene TRBV29-1 combines with J gene TRBJ1-2; maybe TRBD1 (5 bases). Sequenced sample: peripheral blood. The CDR3 nucleotides read TGCAGCGTTGGGGGGGACGCTTATGGCTACACCTTC. Protein product: CSVGGDAYGYTF.